The 26 T cell receptor beta chains given below trace back to one sample, sequenced in a study of blood T cell repertoires in COVID-19. The method was immunoSEQ multiplex PCR; TCRdb's version includes in-frame clones alone and lacks a portion of them. The sample has 200,000 to 300,000 clones; around 87% are singletons. Sequenced input: peripheral blood. These receptors all stem from a woman between 55 and 75 years old with COVID-19, enrolled during active disease.

The chain uses TRBV9 and TRBJ2-3, with D uncertain. Germline values: CDR1 SGDLS, CDR2 YYNGEE. Trimming shortened V by 4 bases and J by 0 bases, and 12 bases separated the two germline ends. The CDR3 is 15 amino acids. CDR3 protein: CASSPGGSSTDTQYF. The CDR3 DNA reads TGTGCCAGCAGCCCGGGTGGCTCTAGCACAGATACGCAGTATTTT.

The gene calls are TRBV19 and TRBJ2-5, with TRBD1 identical over 7 bases. Germline CDR1 is LNHDA and CDR2 is SQIVND (reference sequence). J was trimmed by 4 bases and V by 5 bases; bases with no gene match: 7. This CDR3 has 14 amino acids. The CDR3, as DNA: TGTGCCAGTAGTCCTGACAGGGTAGGAGAGACCCAGTACTTC. Translation gives CASSPDRVGETQYF.

Note on this clone: Germline and junction disagree at one end, which may indicate a read error. This sequence joins TRBV11-2 and TRBJ2-2; D not resolved. The V gene's germline CDR1 is SGHAT and CDR2 FQNNGV. The CDR3 is made up of 14 amino acids. The CDR3 DNA sequence: TGTGCCAGCAGCTTAGATATGAGCACCCGGGAGCTGTTTTTT. Translation: CASSLDMSTRELFF.

The count of this clone is one. V usage is TRBV7-2 and J usage is TRBJ1-1; 8 bases fit TRBD1. The CDR3 has 13 residues. The V segment lost 5 bases and the J segment 10 bases; nucleotides outside the gene matches: 9. CDR1 is SGHTA, CDR2 FQGNSA, per germline. CDR3 residues: CASSVRLTGGAFF. The CDR3 DNA reads as TGTGCCAGCAGCGTCAGACTCACAGGGGGAGCTTTCTTT.

The V call is TRBV18, the J call TRBJ1-1; a possible D gene is TRBD1 (6 bases). The CDR3 runs 16 residues. Per germline, CDR1 KGHSH and CDR2 LQKENI. V was shortened by 3 bases and J by 3 bases, with 17 bases between the two germline ends. For the CDR3, the DNA is TGTGCCAGCTCACCCCCGGTCAGGGGAACCTACACTGAAGCTTTCTTT. Its protein is CASSPPVRGTYTEAFF.

The chain combines TRBV3-1 (or the pseudogene TRBV3-2) with TRBJ2-1; 10 bases agree with TRBD2. CDR3 length equals 14 residues. Germline lookup yields CDR1 LGHDT and CDR2 YNNKEL (reference sequence). Unmatched junction bases numbered 5, after V lost 3 bases and J lost 9 bases. DNA of the CDR3: TGTGCCAGCAGCCAGCTAGCGGGAGTAGGTGAGCAGTTCTTC. This sequence encodes CASSQLAGVGEQFF.

This clone came up many times. The chain carries TRBV7-6 and TRBJ2-1, with 9 bases that match TRBD2. The CDR3 runs to 20 residues. From germline, CDR1 is SGHVS and CDR2 FNYEAQ. Trimming at V came to 5 bases and at J to 0 bases, leaving 17 bases not matched to a gene. The CDR3 sequence is CASSGGSEAGGPRSYNEQFF. CDR3 DNA: TGTGCCAGCAGCGGGGGTAGTGAAGCGGGAGGCCCCCGCTCCTACAATGAGCAGTTCTTC.

This chain joins TRBV19 and TRBJ1-4, with 10 nucleotides matching TRBD1. Germline values: CDR1 LNHDA, CDR2 SQIVND (reference sequence). V shed 6 bases, J shed 4 bases, and the junction held 2 bases outside the gene matches. The length of the CDR3 is 14 residues. CDR3 residues: CASRDRGRNEKLFF. As DNA, the CDR3 is TGTGCCAGTAGAGACAGGGGGCGTAATGAAAAACTGTTTTTT.

The CDR3 here is CASSPLAGRDGELFF. As DNA, the CDR3 is TGCGCCAGCAGCCCCCTGGCAGGGCGCGACGGGGAGCTGTTTTTT. V and J are TRBV5-1 and TRBJ2-2; D is perhaps TRBD1 (5 bases). The V end was cut by 4 bases, the J end by 7 bases, with 17 bases between. Germline CDR1 and CDR2: SGHRS and YFSETQ. CDR3 length: 15 amino acids.

In this sample, this clone turned up once. The CDR3 coding sequence is TGTGCCACCAGTGATGTGGGGGGACGTAATCAGCCCCAGCATTTT. Amino acid sequence: CATSDVGGRNQPQHF. The chain is built from TRBV24-1 and TRBJ1-5, with D perhaps TRBD1 (5 bases). Per germline, CDR1 KGHDR and CDR2 SFDVKD. The ends were cut back, 3 bases at V and 4 bases at J, with 12 bases in the middle. This CDR3 region has 15 residues.

The chain couples TRBV28 to TRBJ2-5; TRBD1 agrees at 8 bases. The junction had 7 bases not matched to a gene; V was cut back by 4 bases and J by 3 bases. Germline V gene sequence: CDR1 MDHEN, CDR2 SYDVKM. The CDR3 covers 15 residues. The CDR3 sequence is CASSSSGQGEETQYF. In nucleotides, the CDR3 is TGTGCCAGCAGTTCTTCTGGACAGGGCGAAGAGACCCAGTACTTC.

The V and J genes are TRBV6-5 and TRBJ2-1; TRBD1 aligns across 7 bases. The CDR3 runs 15 residues. With 0 bases clipped from V and 5 bases from J, the junction kept 4 bases outside the gene matches. Germline assignment: CDR1 MNHEY and CDR2 SVGAGI. The CDR3 sequence: CASSYSGTADNEQFF. The CDR3 DNA is TGTGCCAGCAGTTACTCCGGGACAGCTGACAATGAGCAGTTCTTC.

V is TRBV4-3 and J is TRBJ2-6; a possible D gene is TRBD1 (6 bases). V was cut by 4 bases and J by 1 base, with 11 bases left in between. The CDR3 consists of 16 residues. From germline, CDR1 is LGHNA and CDR2 YSLEER. CDR3 in amino acids: CASSPGQISGANVLTF. As DNA, the CDR3 is TGCGCCAGCAGCCCCGGACAGATATCTGGGGCCAACGTCCTGACTTTC.

V usage is TRBV2 and J usage is TRBJ2-3; a possible D gene is TRBD2 (5 bases). Germline V gene lookup returns CDR1 SNHLY and CDR2 FYNNEI. The CDR3 covers 14 residues. Trimming removed 4 bases at V and 4 bases at J, with 12 bases between. CDR3 amino acids: CASSADYDADTQYF. In DNA, the CDR3 is TGTGCCAGCAGTGCTGACTACGATGCAGATACGCAGTATTTT.

V is TRBV5-1 and J is TRBJ2-2; 8 nucleotides line up with TRBD2. Germline values: CDR1 SGHRS, CDR2 YFSETQ. The CDR3 runs to 16 residues. The V segment lost 5 bases and the J segment 4 bases; nucleotides outside the gene matches: 10. Written as DNA, the CDR3 is TGCGCCAGCAGTTCCCCGGGGGGGACTGGCACCGGGGAGCTGTTTTTT. It yields the protein CASSSPGGTGTGELFF.

The chain joins TRBV30 to TRBJ2-5; TRBD2 matches at 9 bases. Germline V gene sequence: CDR1 GTSNPN, CDR2 SVGIG (reference sequence). The CDR3 has 13 amino acids. V was pared by 2 bases and J by 5 bases, with 3 bases of the junction left unmatched. CDR3 sequence reads: CAWSPAGGETQYF. As DNA, the CDR3 is TGTGCCTGGAGTCCCGCGGGAGGGGAGACCCAGTACTTC.

This chain connects TRBV19 to TRBJ2-7, with D hard to call. V gave up 4 bases and J gave up 0 bases, with 10 bases separating them. This CDR3 spans 14 amino acids. The germline gives CDR1 LNHDA, CDR2 SQIVND (reference sequence). CDR3 nucleotide sequence: TGTGCCAGTAGTACCAGCGCTGGCTCCTACGAGCAGTACTTC. This encodes CASSTSAGSYEQYF.

This clone showed up many times. J is TRBJ2-7 and V is TRBV3-1 (or the pseudogene TRBV3-2); maybe TRBD2 (5 bases). The CDR3 runs 14 residues. Germline CDR1 reads LGHDT; CDR2 reads YNNKEL (reference sequence). The V and J ends lost 1 base and 4 bases respectively, with 11 bases between them. The CDR3, as DNA: TGTGCCAGCAGCCAAGTGGAGGAAGGATACGAGCAGTACTTC. Its translation is CASSQVEEGYEQYF.

Written as DNA, the CDR3 is TGTGCCAGCAGGAGGGGGCACGCCACCGGGGAGCTGTTTTTT. This translates into CASRRGHATGELFF. The rearrangement links TRBV7-8 to TRBJ2-2, with 7 bases matching TRBD1. CDR1 is SGHVS and CDR2 is FQNEAQ in the germline V gene. This CDR3 is built from 14 residues. Trimming at V came to 6 bases and at J to 4 bases, leaving 5 bases not matched to a gene.

This clone was recorded only once. The chain is built from TRBV3-1 (or the pseudogene TRBV3-2) and TRBJ2-7; 10 nucleotides align to TRBD1. The CDR3 contains 13 residues. Germline lookup yields CDR1 LGHDT and CDR2 YNNKEL (reference sequence). V lost 4 bases, J lost 5 bases, and 2 bases stayed unmatched. CDR3 sequence: CASSRQGADEQYF. In DNA form, the CDR3 reads TGTGCCAGCAGCCGACAGGGGGCTGACGAGCAGTACTTC.

The V call is TRBV7-2, the J call TRBJ2-6, with TRBD2 as a possible D gene (6 bases). Trimming removed 0 bases at V and 2 bases at J, with 11 bases between. The CDR3 extends over 17 amino acids. Per the germline V gene, CDR1 is SGHTA and CDR2 is FQGNSA. CDR3 in DNA: TGTGCCAGCAGCTTAGCCCGGGGGAAGGCTGGGGCCAACGTCCTGACTTTC. It codes for CASSLARGKAGANVLTF.

J is TRBJ2-5 and V is TRBV7-6; 9 nucleotides align to TRBD1. Germline V gene lookup returns CDR1 SGHVS and CDR2 FNYEAQ. The CDR3 is 16 amino acids. The ends lost 2 bases at V and 7 bases at J; junction bases unmatched: 11. In DNA, the CDR3 is TGTGCCAGCAGCTTACAAACAGGGGGCTATAGGTGGACCCAGTACTTC. This codes for CASSLQTGGYRWTQYF.

The chain combines TRBV2 with TRBJ1-1, with 7 bases identical to TRBD1. Germline values: CDR1 SNHLY, CDR2 FYNNEI. J lost 3 bases, V lost 7 bases, and 5 bases had no gene match. The CDR3 totals 13 residues. The CDR3 here is CASNRDRDTEAFF. CDR3 sequence (DNA): TGTGCCAGCAATAGAGACAGGGACACTGAAGCTTTCTTT.

The CDR3 loop reads CATSRDGSGASYF. CDR3 in DNA: TGTGCCACCAGCAGAGATGGGTCAGGGGCTAGCTACTTC. This rearrangement joins TRBV15 to TRBJ2-7, with TRBD1 as a possible D gene (6 bases). Germline CDR1 is LNHNV and CDR2 is YYDKDF (reference sequence). This CDR3 spans 13 amino acids. The V gene lost 0 bases and the J gene lost 13 bases, with 16 bases spanning the gap.

This clone has more than one count but fewer than ten. This chain connects TRBV5-6 to TRBJ1-1; tentative D call: TRBD1 (6 bases). Looked up from germline, CDR1 is SGHDT and CDR2 is YYEEEE. The CDR3 sequence is 16 residues long. Trimming left V 3 bases short and J 1 base short, with 16 bases between. The CDR3 DNA is TGTGCCAGCAGCTATGTGGGGGCGAACGGGAACACTGAAGCTTTCTTT. Translating it yields CASSYVGANGNTEAFF.

The V gene is TRBV7-9, the J gene TRBJ1-2; D is undetermined. Germline loops: CDR1 SEHNR, CDR2 FQNEAQ (reference sequence). The CDR3 contains 14 residues. V was shortened by 5 bases and J by 2 bases, with 12 bases between the two germline ends. The CDR3 is CASSNMTGNYGYTF. In nucleotides, the CDR3 is TGTGCCAGCAGCAATATGACGGGGAACTATGGCTACACCTTC.